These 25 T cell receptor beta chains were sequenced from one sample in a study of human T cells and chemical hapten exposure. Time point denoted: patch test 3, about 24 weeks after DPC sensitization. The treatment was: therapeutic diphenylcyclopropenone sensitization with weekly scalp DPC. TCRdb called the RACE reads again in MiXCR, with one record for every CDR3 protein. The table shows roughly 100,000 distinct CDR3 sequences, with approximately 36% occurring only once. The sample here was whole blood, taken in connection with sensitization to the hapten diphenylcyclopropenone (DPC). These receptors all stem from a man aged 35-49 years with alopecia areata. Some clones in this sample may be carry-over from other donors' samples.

CDR3 sequence: CASSLESGRTDTQYF. CDR3 nucleotide sequence: TGCGCCAGCAGCTTGGAGTCAGGGCGCACAGATACGCAGTATTTT. The chain employs TRBV5-1 and TRBJ2-3, with a weak D call TRBD1 (5 bases). V lost 0 bases, J lost 1 base, and 9 bases lay in between. Germline V gene sequence: CDR1 SGHRS, CDR2 YFSETQ. The CDR3 runs 15 residues.

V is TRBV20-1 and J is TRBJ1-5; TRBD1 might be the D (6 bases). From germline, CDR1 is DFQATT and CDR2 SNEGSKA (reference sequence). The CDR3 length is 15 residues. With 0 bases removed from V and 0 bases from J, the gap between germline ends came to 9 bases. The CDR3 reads CSARDGGASNQPQHF. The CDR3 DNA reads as TGCAGTGCTAGAGATGGGGGCGCTAGCAATCAGCCCCAGCATTTT.

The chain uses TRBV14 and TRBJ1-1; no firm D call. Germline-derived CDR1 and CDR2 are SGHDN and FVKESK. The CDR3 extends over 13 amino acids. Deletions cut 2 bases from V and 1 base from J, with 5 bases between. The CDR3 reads CASSQTENTEAFF. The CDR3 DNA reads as TGTGCCAGCAGCCAAACAGAGAACACTGAAGCTTTCTTT.

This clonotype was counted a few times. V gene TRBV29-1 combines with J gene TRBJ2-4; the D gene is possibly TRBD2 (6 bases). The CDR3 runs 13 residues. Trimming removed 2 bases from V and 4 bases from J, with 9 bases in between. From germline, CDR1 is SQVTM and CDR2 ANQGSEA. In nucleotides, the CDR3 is TGCAGCGTTGAATGGCGGGGAAAAAACATTCAGTACTTC. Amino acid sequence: CSVEWRGKNIQYF. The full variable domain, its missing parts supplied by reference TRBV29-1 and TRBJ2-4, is SAVISQKPSRDICQRGTSLTIQCQVDSQVTMMFWYRQQPGQSLTLIATANQGSEATYESGFVIDKFPISRPNLTFSTLTVSNMSPEDSSIYLCSVEWRGKNIQYFGAGTRLSVL.

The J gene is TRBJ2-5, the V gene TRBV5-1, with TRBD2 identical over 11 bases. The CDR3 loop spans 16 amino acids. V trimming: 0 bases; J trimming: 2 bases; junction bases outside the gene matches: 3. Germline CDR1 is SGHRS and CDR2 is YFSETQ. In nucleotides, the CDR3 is TGCGCCAGCAGCTTGGTGACTAGCGGGGCGCAAGAGACCCAGTACTTC. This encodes CASSLVTSGAQETQYF.

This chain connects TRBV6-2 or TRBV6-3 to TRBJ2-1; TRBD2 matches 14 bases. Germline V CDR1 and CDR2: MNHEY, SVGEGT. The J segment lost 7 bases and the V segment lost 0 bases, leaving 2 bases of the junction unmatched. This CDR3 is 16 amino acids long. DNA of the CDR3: TGTGCCAGCAGTTACTCGGGACTAGCGGGAGTTAATGAGCAGTTCTTC. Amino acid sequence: CASSYSGLAGVNEQFF.

This chain's CDR3 is CASSRALAGVGYEQYF. CDR3 in DNA: TGTGCCAGCAGCCGGGCCCTAGCGGGAGTCGGGTACGAGCAGTACTTC. The chain couples TRBV5-4 to TRBJ2-7; 10 nucleotides line up with TRBD2. V was clipped by 4 bases and J by 4 bases; unmatched bases: 11. CDR3 length: 16 residues. The V gene's germline CDR1 is SGHNT and CDR2 YYREEE (reference sequence).

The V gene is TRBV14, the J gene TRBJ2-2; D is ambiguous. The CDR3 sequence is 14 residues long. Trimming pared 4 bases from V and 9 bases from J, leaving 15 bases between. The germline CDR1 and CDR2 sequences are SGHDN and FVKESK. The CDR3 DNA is TGTGCCAGCAGCCCATGGACCAGAATAAGGGAGCTGTTTTTT. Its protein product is CASSPWTRIRELFF. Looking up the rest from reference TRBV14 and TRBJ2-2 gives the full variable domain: EAGVTQFPSHSVIEKGQTVTLRCDPISGHDNLYWYRRVMGKEIKFLLHFVKESKQDESGMPNNRFLAERTGGTYSTLKVQPAELEDSGVYFCASSPWTRIRELFFGEGSRLTVL.

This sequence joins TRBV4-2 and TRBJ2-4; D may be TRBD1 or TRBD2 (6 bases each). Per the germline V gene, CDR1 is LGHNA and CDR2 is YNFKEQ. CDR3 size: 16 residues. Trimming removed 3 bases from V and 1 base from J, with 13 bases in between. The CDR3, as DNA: TGTGCCAGCAGCCAGGAACTAGGGGGGGCCAAAAACATTCAGTACTTC. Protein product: CASSQELGGAKNIQYF.

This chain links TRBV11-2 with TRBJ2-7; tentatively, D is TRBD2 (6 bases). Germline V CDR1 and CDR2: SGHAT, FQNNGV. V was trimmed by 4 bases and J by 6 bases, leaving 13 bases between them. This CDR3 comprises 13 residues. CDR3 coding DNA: TGTGCCAGCAGCTCGGGAGAGAGGACCGAGCAGTACGTC. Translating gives CASSSGERTEQYV.

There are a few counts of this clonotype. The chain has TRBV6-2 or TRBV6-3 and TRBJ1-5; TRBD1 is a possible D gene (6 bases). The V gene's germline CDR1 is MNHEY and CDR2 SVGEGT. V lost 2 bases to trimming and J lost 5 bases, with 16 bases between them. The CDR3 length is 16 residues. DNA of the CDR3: TGTGCCAGCAGTTACGGCACCGGGACAATGGATCAGCCCCAGCATTTT. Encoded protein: CASSYGTGTMDQPQHF.

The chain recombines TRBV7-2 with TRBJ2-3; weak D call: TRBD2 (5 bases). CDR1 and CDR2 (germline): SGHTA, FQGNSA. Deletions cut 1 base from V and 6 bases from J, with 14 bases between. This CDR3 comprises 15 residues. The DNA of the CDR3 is TGTGCCAGCAGCTTAGTTGTGGGAGACATGGATACGCAGTATTTT. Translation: CASSLVVGDMDTQYF.

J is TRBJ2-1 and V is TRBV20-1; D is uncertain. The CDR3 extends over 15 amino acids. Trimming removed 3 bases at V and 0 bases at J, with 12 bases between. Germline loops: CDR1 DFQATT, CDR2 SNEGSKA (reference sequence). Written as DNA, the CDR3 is TGCAGTGCTAGTTACGAAACAAGCTCCTACAATGAGCAGTTCTTC. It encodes CSASYETSSYNEQFF.

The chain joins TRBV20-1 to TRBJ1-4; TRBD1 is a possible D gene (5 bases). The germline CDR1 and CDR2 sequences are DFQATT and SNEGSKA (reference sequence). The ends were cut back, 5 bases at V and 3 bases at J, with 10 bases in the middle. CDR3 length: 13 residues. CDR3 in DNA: TGCAGTGCTTCAGGGTTGTCTAATGAAAAACTGTTTTTT. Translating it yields CSASGLSNEKLFF.

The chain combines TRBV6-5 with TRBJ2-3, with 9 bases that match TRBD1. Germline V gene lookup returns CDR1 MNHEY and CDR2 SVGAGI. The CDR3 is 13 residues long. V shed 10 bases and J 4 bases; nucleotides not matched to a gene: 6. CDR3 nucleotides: TGTGCCACCTCGACAGGGGGGGCAGATACGCAGTATTTT. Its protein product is CATSTGGADTQYF.

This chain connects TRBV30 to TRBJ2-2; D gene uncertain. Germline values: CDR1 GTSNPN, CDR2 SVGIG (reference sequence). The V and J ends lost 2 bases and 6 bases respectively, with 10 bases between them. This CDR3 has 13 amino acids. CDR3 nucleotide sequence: TGTGCCTGGAGTCGTTATAGCCCCGGGGAGCTGTTTTTT. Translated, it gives CAWSRYSPGELFF.

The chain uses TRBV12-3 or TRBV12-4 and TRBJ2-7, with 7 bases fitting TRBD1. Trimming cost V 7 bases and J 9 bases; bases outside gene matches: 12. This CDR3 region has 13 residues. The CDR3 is CASTNPRTGGQYV. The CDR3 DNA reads TGTGCCAGCACGAACCCCCGGACAGGTGGGCAGTACGTC.

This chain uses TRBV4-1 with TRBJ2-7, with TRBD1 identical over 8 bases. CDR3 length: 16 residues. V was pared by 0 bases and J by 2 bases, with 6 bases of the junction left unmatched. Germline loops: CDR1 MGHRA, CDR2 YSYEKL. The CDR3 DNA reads TGCGCCAGCAGCCAAGATTTCAGGGGGCCCACCTACGAGCAGTACGTC. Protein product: CASSQDFRGPTYEQYV.

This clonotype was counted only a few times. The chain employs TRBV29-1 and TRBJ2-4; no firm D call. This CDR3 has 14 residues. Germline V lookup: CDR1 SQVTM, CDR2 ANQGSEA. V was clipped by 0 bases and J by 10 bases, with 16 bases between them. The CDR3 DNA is TGCAGCGTTGAAGATGGTGGCTATGATAGGATTCAGTACTTC. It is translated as CSVEDGGYDRIQYF. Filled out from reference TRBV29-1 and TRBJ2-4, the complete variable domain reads SAVISQKPSRDICQRGTSLTIQCQVDSQVTMMFWYRQQPGQSLTLIATANQGSEATYESGFVIDKFPISRPNLTFSTLTVSNMSPEDSSIYLCSVEDGGYDRIQYFGAGTRLSVL.

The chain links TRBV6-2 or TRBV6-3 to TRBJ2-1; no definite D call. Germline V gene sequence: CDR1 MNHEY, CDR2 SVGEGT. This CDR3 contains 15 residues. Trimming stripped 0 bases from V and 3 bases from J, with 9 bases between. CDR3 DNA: TGTGCCAGCAGTTACTCCCGGACCTACTACAATGAGCAGTTCTTC. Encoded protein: CASSYSRTYYNEQFF.

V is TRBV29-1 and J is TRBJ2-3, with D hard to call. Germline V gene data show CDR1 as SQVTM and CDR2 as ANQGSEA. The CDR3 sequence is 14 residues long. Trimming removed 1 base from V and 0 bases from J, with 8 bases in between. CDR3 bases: TGCAGCGTTGAAGGAACAAGAAGCACAGATACGCAGTATTTT. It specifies CSVEGTRSTDTQYF.

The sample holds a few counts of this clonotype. The CDR3 DNA follows: TGTGCCAGCAGCCTAACGGACGGGGTCAATGAGCAGTTCTTC. Amino acid sequence: CASSLTDGVNEQFF. This chain connects TRBV7-9 to TRBJ2-1, with TRBD2 as a possible D gene (5 bases). The CDR3 is made up of 14 amino acids. Looked up from germline, CDR1 is SEHNR and CDR2 is FQNEAQ (reference sequence). Trimming pared 5 bases from V and 6 bases from J, leaving 14 bases between.

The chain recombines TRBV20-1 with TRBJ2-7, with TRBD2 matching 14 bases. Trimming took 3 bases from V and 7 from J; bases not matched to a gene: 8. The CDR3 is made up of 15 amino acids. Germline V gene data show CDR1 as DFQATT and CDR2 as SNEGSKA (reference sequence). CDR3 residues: CSASIGTSGRLEQYF. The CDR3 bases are TGCAGTGCTAGTATTGGGACTAGCGGGAGATTAGAGCAGTACTTC.

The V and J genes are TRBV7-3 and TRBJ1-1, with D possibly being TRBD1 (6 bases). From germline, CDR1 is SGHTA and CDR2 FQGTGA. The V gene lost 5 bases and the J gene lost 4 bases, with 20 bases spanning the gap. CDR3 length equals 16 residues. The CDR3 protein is CASSLLGGERSTEAFF. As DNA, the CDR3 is TGTGCCAGCAGCCTATTAGGGGGGGAGAGGAGCACTGAAGCTTTCTTT.

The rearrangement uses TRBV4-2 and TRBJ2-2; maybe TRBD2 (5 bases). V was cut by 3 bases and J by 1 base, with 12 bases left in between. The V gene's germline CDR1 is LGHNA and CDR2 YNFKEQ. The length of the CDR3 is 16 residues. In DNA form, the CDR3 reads TGTGCCAGCAGCCACCCACTAGGGAAGAACACCGGGGAGCTGTTTTTT. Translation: CASSHPLGKNTGELFF.